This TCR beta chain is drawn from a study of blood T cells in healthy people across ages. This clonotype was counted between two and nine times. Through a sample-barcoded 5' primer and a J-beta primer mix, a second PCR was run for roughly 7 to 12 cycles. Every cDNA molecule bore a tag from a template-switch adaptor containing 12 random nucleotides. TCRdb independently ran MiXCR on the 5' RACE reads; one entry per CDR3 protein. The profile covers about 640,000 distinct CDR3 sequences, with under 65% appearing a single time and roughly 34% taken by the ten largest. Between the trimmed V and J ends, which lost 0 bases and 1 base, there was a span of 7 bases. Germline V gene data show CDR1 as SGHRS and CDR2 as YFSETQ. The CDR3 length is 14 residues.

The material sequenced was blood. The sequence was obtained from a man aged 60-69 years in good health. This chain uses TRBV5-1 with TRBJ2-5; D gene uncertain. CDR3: CASSLGLFQETQYF. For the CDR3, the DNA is TGCGCCAGCAGCTTGGGTCTATTCCAAGAGACCCAGTACTTC.